This record concerns one TCR beta chain sequence. Its antigen remains unknown. The PCR used 60 Vbeta and 13 Jbeta primers. Some clones are missing from TCRdb's copy, which holds only in-frame ones; the method was immunoSEQ multiplex PCR. The sample includes some 120,000 clones, about three quarters of them seen just once. Trimming removed 6 bases from V and 1 base from J; junction bases left unmatched: 7. Germline V gene sequence: CDR1 SGHVS, CDR2 FQNEAQ. CDR3 length: 15 amino acids. The data stem from a study of cytomegalovirus exposure and HLA in healthy donors. Broader study findings: A later analysis showed HLA-associated TCR beta chains outstripping equally common others in clonal expansion. Trimming of TCR beta V- and J-genes showed a link, identified in a later analysis, to a missense DCLRE1C variant. Later work found most CMV-associated TCR beta chains apparently HLA-restricted. There was a cluster of highly shared sequence variants that was likely a sequencing artifact.

The chain links TRBV7-8 to TRBJ2-3, with TRBD1 matching 7 bases. Sequenced sample: PBMCs. This receptor was obtained from a woman in her 40s in good health and CMV-seronegative. CDR3: CASSQNRGRTDTQYF. The DNA of the CDR3 is TGTGCCAGCAGTCAGAACAGGGGACGCACAGATACGCAGTATTTT.